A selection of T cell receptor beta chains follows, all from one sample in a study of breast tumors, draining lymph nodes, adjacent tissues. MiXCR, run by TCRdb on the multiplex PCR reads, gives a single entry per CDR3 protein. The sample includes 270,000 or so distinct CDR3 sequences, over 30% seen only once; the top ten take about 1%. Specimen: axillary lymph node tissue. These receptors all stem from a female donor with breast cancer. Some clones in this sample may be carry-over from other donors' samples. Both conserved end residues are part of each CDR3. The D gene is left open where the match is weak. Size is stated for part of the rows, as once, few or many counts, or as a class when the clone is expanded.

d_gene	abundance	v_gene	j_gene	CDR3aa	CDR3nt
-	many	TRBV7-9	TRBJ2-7	CASSLDRLGEQYF	TGTGCCAGCAGCTTAGACAGGTTGGGCGAGCAGTACTTC
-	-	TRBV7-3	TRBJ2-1	CAWSHGLADSSYNEQFF	TGTGCCTGGAGTCATGGGCTAGCCGACAGCTCCTACAATGAGCAGTTCTTC
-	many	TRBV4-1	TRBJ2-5	CASSPGNQETQYF	TGCGCCAGCAGCCCGGGTAACCAAGAGACCCAGTACTTC
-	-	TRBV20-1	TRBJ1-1	CSAGGRDEAFF	TGCAGTGCGGGGGGAAGGGATGAAGCTTTCTTT
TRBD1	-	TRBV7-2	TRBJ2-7	CASRELRQGAKEQYF	TGTGCCAGCAGGGAACTGAGACAGGGGGCAAAAGAGCAGTACTTC
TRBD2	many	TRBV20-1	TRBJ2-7	CSARGKRGGSYEQYF	TGCAGTGCTAGGGGGAAGCGGGGGGGATCCTACGAGCAGTACTTC
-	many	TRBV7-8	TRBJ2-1	CASRRDEQFF	TGTGCCAGCAGGCGGGATGAGCAGTTCTTC
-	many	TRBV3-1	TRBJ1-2	CASSLNTGYTF	TGTGCCAGCAGCCTTAATACGGGCTACACCTTC
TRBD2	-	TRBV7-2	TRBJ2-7	CASSSSGTSNEQYF	TGTGCCAGCAGCTCGTCCGGGACTAGTAATGAGCAGTACTTC
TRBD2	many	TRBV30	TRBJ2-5	CGGEGGSFETQYF	TGTGGGGGAGAAGGCGGGAGTTTTGAGACCCAGTACTTC
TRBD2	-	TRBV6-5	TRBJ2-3	CASSSGGVSGTSTDTQYF	TGTGCCAGCAGTTCCGGTGGGGTAAGCGGGACTAGCACAGATACGCAGTATTTT
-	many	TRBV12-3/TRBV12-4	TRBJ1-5	CASSQGGQGNQPQHF	TGTGCCAGCAGCCAGGGTGGGCAGGGTAATCAGCCCCAGCATTTT
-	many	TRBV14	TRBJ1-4	CASSQQGSVKLFF	TGTGCCAGCAGCCAACAGGGATCGGTAAAACTGTTTTTT
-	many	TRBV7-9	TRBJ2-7	CASSLEDFYEQYF	TGTGCCAGCAGCCTCGAGGACTTTTACGAGCAGTACTTC
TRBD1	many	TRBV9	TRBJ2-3	CASSVGVGGGVTDTQYF	TGTGCCAGCAGCGTAGGGGTAGGGGGCGGAGTCACAGATACGCAGTATTTT
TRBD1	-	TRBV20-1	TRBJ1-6	CSARQGESYNSPLHF	TGCAGTGCTAGGCAGGGGGAATCCTATAATTCACCCCTCCACTTT
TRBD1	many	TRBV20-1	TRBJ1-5	CSAMQGDQPQHF	TGCAGTGCAATGCAGGGGGATCAGCCCCAGCATTTT
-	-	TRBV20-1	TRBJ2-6	CSARVPKHTEAF	TGCAGTGCTAGAGTCCCTAAACACACTGAAGCTTTC
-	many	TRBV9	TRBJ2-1	CASSVAGIDEQFF	TGTGCCAGCAGCGTAGCAGGTATAGATGAGCAGTTCTTC
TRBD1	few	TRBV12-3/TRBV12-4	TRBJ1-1	CASSFGTAEAFF	TGTGCCAGCAGTTTTGGGACAGCTGAAGCTTTCTTT
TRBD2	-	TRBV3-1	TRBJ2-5	CASSQETALAGAQETQYF	TGTGCCAGCAGCCAAGAAACAGCACTAGCGGGGGCCCAAGAGACCCAGTACTTC
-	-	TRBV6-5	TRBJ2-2	CASSHFSFTGELFF	TGTGCCAGCAGTCACTTCTCTTTCACCGGGGAGCTGTTTTTT
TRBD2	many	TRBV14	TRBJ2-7	CASSQGGLAGGEQYF	TGTGCCAGCAGCCAAGGGGGACTAGCGGGAGGTGAGCAGTACTTC
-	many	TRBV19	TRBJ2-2	CASSIRVLTGELFF	TGTGCCAGTAGTATACGGGTACTGACCGGGGAGCTGTTTTTT
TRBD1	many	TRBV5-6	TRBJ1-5	CASSAQGQGDNQPQHF	TGTGCCAGCAGCGCCCAAGGACAGGGGGACAATCAGCCCCAGCATTTT
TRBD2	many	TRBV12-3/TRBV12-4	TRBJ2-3	CASSLAPPLAGVTDTQYF	TGTGCCAGCAGTTTAGCGCCCCCGCTAGCGGGGGTCACAGATACGCAGTATTTT
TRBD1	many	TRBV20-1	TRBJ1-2	CSAPLTGGGYGYTF	TGCAGTGCTCCGTTGACAGGGGGCGGCTATGGCTACACCTTC
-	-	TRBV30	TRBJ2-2	CAWSVPDVLNTGELFF	TGTGCCTGGAGTGTACCCGACGTCTTGAACACCGGGGAGCTGTTTTTT
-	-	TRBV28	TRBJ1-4	CASIPRGQTAEKLFF	TGTGCCAGCATCCCCCGCGGGCAAACGGCGGAAAAACTGTTTTTT
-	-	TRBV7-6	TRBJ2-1	CASSVGLSSYNEQFF	TGTGCCAGCAGCGTGGGCCTCAGCTCCTACAATGAGCAGTTCTTC
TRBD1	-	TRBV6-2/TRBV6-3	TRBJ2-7	CASSLPGQGGEQYF	TGTGCCAGCAGTTTGCCGGGACAGGGAGGCGAGCAGTACTTC
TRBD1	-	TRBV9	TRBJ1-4	CASSVGGRGSEKLFF	TGTGCCAGCAGCGTAGGGGGCAGGGGGAGCGAAAAACTGTTTTTT
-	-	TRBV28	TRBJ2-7	CASSFTGGPGYF	TGTGCCAGCAGTTTTACTGGCGGGCCAGGGTACTTC
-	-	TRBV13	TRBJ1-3	CASSTRTVSSGNTIYF	TGTGCCAGCAGCACACGGACAGTTAGCTCTGGAAACACCATATATTTT
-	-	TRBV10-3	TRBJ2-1	CAISEPTLTDGNNEQFF	TGTGCCATCAGTGAGCCCACCCTGACGGACGGAAACAATGAGCAGTTCTTC
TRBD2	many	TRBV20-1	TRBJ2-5	CSALPLGLAATRLAGDQETQYF	TGCAGTGCTCTACCGCTCGGGCTCGCCGCCACCCGGCTAGCGGGAGACCAAGAGACCCAGTACTTC
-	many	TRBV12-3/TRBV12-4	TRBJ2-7	CASSFYGAKSYEQYF	TGTGCCAGCAGTTTTTACGGGGCTAAATCCTACGAGCAGTACTTC
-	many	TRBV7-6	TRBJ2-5	CASSSSAGETQYF	TGTGCCAGCAGCTCCTCGGCGGGAGAGACCCAGTACTTC
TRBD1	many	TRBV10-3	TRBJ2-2	CAIRDRVESTGELFF	TGTGCCATCAGAGACAGGGTAGAAAGCACCGGGGAGCTGTTTTTT
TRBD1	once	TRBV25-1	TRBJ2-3	CAPWDRVRTDTQYF	TGTGCCCCGTGGGACAGGGTGCGCACAGATACGCAGTATTTT
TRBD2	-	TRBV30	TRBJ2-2	CAWSVGGLAGVAGELFF	TGTGCCTGGAGTGTTGGGGGACTAGCGGGAGTCGCCGGGGAGCTGTTTTTT
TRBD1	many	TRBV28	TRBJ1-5	CASTPATGGNQPQHF	TGTGCCAGCACGCCTGCGACAGGGGGGAATCAGCCCCAGCATTTT